The rows below give T cell receptor beta chains drawn from one sample of a study of T cell changes during pregnancy in multiple sclerosis. The data were produced by immunoSEQ multiplex PCR, yet TCRdb's version contains in-frame clones alone and is incomplete. The profile shows 75,000 to 100,000 clones, roughly nine tenths of them singletons. The specimen comprised peripheral blood, sampled after pregnancy. The origin of the receptors is a female donor in good health, enrolled as a control in a pregnancy study. The CDR3 runs from the conserved cysteine through the conserved F or W. D genes are given only for firm matches. Not all rows give a size; the values are once, few, many and, for expanded clones, a class.

clone size	D gene	V gene	J gene	CDR3 DNA	CDR3 protein
-	TRBD1	TRBV19	TRBJ1-4	TGTGCCAGTAGTATAGGTGGACAGGGCCGAGGGGGACTGTTTTTT	CASSIGGQGRGGLFF
once	TRBD1	TRBV5-5	TRBJ1-1	TGTGCCAGCAGCGATACAGGGGAATACACTGAAGCTTTCTTT	CASSDTGEYTEAFF
-	TRBD2	TRBV9	TRBJ2-7	TGTGCCAGCAGCGTATCCGGGGGGGCGTCCTACGAGCAGTACTTC	CASSVSGGASYEQYF
-	TRBD1	TRBV11-3	TRBJ2-5	TGTGCCAGCAGCCCGGGGACAGGACCCCGGGAGACCCAGTACTTC	CASSPGTGPRETQYF
-	-	TRBV4-1	TRBJ2-1	TGCGCCAGCAGCCAAGCCCTGGGGCCGGGACTGAGCGCTTACAATGAGCAGTTCTTC	CASSQALGPGLSAYNEQFF
few	TRBD1	TRBV9	TRBJ1-1	TGTGCCAGCAGCGTGGGTTACAGGGGGAGGACTGAAGCTTTCTTT	CASSVGYRGRTEAFF
-	-	TRBV6-5	TRBJ1-4	TGTGCCAGCAGTGCCACAGGGTTCCCTAATGAAAAACTGTTTTTT	CASSATGFPNEKLFF
-	-	TRBV14	TRBJ1-1	TGTGCCAGCAGCCAAGATCGCGGTCGGAGCACTGAAGCTTTCTTT	CASSQDRGRSTEAFF
once	-	TRBV18	TRBJ1-4	TGTGCCAGCTCACCAGGCGGGGGGCTAAATGAAAAACTGTTTTTT	CASSPGGGLNEKLFF
-	TRBD1	TRBV6-6	TRBJ1-6	TGTGCCAGCAGTCGGGACAGGGGTCATTCACCCCTCCACTTT	CASSRDRGHSPLHF
-	-	TRBV19	TRBJ1-5	TGTGCCAGCCCCAGGGGCATCAATAGCAATCAGCCCCAGCATTTT	CASPRGINSNQPQHF
-	-	TRBV6-4	TRBJ2-1	TGTGCCAGCAGTGAAGAGGCGGGGTCCGACAATGAGCAGTTCTTC	CASSEEAGSDNEQFF
-	-	TRBV5-1	TRBJ2-2	TGCGCCAGCAGCTTGGGCTGGGCCGTAAGCGGGGAGCTGTTTTTT	CASSLGWAVSGELFF
-	-	TRBV7-2	TRBJ1-3	TGTGCCAGCAGCTTAGCTAGCTCCAGGGGTCTAGAAAACACCATATATTTT	CASSLASSRGLENTIYF
-	-	TRBV7-2	TRBJ1-2	TGTGCCAGCAGCTTAGACGGAGCAGGGAGGCTCTATGGCTACACCTTC	CASSLDGAGRLYGYTF
-	-	TRBV29-1	TRBJ1-4	TGCAGCGTTGCGCGGGGTAATGAAAAACTGTTTTTT	CSVARGNEKLFF
-	TRBD2	TRBV9	TRBJ2-4	TGTGCCAGCAGCCCTAGAGCCCTAGCGGGCGACATTCAGTACTTC	CASSPRALAGDIQYF